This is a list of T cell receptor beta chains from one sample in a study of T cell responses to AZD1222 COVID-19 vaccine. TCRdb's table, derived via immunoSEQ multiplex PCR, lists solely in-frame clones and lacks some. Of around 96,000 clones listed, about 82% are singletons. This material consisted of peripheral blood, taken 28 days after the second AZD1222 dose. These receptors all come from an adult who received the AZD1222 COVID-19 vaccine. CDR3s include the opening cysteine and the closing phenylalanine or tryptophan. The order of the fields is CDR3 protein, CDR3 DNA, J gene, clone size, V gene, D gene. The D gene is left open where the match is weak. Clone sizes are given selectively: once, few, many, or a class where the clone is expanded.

CDR3aa: CASSPDRQAREQYF; CDR3nt: TGTGCCAGCAGCCCGGACCGACAGGCTCGAGAGCAGTACTTC; j_gene: TRBJ2-7; abundance: .; v_gene: TRBV7-9; d_gene: .
CDR3aa: CASSSGTHTGELFF; CDR3nt: TGCGCCAGCAGCTCCGGGACCCACACCGGGGAGCTGTTTTTT; j_gene: TRBJ2-2; abundance: .; v_gene: TRBV5-1; d_gene: .
CDR3aa: CASSSRSRLGDTQYF; CDR3nt: TGTGCCAGCAGTTCGCGGTCCCGATTGGGAGATACGCAGTATTTT; j_gene: TRBJ2-3; abundance: .; v_gene: TRBV27; d_gene: .
CDR3aa: CASRADPTLGYTF; CDR3nt: TGCGCCAGCCGGGCGGACCCCACCTTAGGCTACACCTTC; j_gene: TRBJ1-2; abundance: .; v_gene: TRBV5-1; d_gene: .
CDR3aa: CASGGQGYEQYF; CDR3nt: TGTGCCAGCGGGGGACAGGGTTACGAGCAGTACTTC; j_gene: TRBJ2-7; abundance: .; v_gene: TRBV6-5; d_gene: TRBD1
CDR3aa: CASTPPGAGGAEAFF; CDR3nt: TGTGCCAGCACCCCCCCGGGAGCGGGGGGCGCTGAAGCTTTCTTT; j_gene: TRBJ1-1; abundance: .; v_gene: TRBV28; d_gene: .
CDR3aa: CASSIGVARETQYF; CDR3nt: TGTGCCAGTAGTATAGGCGTCGCTCGGGAGACCCAGTACTTC; j_gene: TRBJ2-5; abundance: .; v_gene: TRBV19; d_gene: .
CDR3aa: CASSAPTGTSGSPLHF; CDR3nt: TGTGCCAGCAGCGCTCCGACCGGGACGTCGGGTTCACCCCTCCACTTT; j_gene: TRBJ1-6; abundance: once; v_gene: TRBV9; d_gene: .
CDR3aa: CASSITGFGNTIYF; CDR3nt: TGTGCCAGCAGCATAACAGGGTTTGGAAACACCATATATTTT; j_gene: TRBJ1-3; abundance: .; v_gene: TRBV11-2; d_gene: .
CDR3aa: CASSAGRASSYNEQFF; CDR3nt: TGTGCTAGCAGCGCTGGTAGGGCCAGCTCCTACAATGAGCAGTTCTTC; j_gene: TRBJ2-1; abundance: once; v_gene: TRBV7-7; d_gene: .
CDR3aa: CASSLAGAAYEQYF; CDR3nt: TGTGCCAGCAGCTTAGCGGGGGCCGCCTACGAGCAGTACTTC; j_gene: TRBJ2-7; abundance: .; v_gene: TRBV5-4; d_gene: TRBD2
CDR3aa: CACSRGDEQYF; CDR3nt: TGTGCCTGTTCGAGAGGGGACGAGCAGTACTTC; j_gene: TRBJ2-7; abundance: .; v_gene: TRBV30; d_gene: .
CDR3aa: CASSTQGGPNEKLFF; CDR3nt: TGTGCCAGCAGCACCCAGGGGGGTCCTAATGAAAAACTGTTTTTT; j_gene: TRBJ1-4; abundance: .; v_gene: TRBV7-2; d_gene: TRBD1
CDR3aa: CASRRTGDHEQYF; CDR3nt: TGTGCCAGCAGACGAACAGGGGACCACGAGCAGTACTTC; j_gene: TRBJ2-7; abundance: .; v_gene: TRBV28; d_gene: TRBD1
CDR3aa: CASSFGGPYEQYF; CDR3nt: TGTGCCAGCAGTTTCGGCGGTCCCTACGAGCAGTACTTC; j_gene: TRBJ2-7; abundance: .; v_gene: TRBV12-3/TRBV12-4; d_gene: .
CDR3aa: CASSPARYGYTF; CDR3nt: TGTGCCAGCAGTCCTGCCCGCTATGGCTACACCTTC; j_gene: TRBJ1-2; abundance: .; v_gene: TRBV28; d_gene: .
CDR3aa: CASSAGYADTQYF; CDR3nt: TGTGCCAGCAGTGCCGGCTACGCGGATACGCAGTATTTT; j_gene: TRBJ2-3; abundance: .; v_gene: TRBV2; d_gene: .